Given below is one T cell receptor (beta chain) in context. Antigen unknown. The sample is drawn from a study of a mutant IDH1 vaccine in newly diagnosed glioma. Time point given: week 35, safety follow-up. Every vaccination contained 300 ug of the mutant IDH1 20-mer peptide and was paired with topical imiquimod. Trimming left V 2 bases short and J 13 bases short, with 6 bases between. The CDR3 is 9 residues long. The germline CDR1 and CDR2 sequences are SGDLS and YYNGEE. The data were produced by immunoSEQ multiplex PCR, yet TCRdb's version contains in-frame clones alone and is incomplete. The sample includes approximately 60,000 clones, 65% to 75% of them seen just once.

The sample in question was PBMCs, obtained from a glioma patient whose treatment included an IDH1 peptide vaccine. This chain joins TRBV9 and TRBJ2-5, with D uncertain. This sequence originates from a man aged 45 to 65 with glioma. The CDR3 bases are TGTGCCAGCAGCGTGGCCCCGTACTTC. Translating it yields CASSVAPYF.